This TCR beta chain was sequenced during a study of OX40 agonist ivuxolimab in advanced cancers. Study summary: Administration of intravenous ivuxolimab to patients occurred every 2 weeks at 0.01 to 10 mg/kg. Participants, 70% to 90% male, averaged approximately 65 years of age, ranging from about 23 to 79. General observations from the study: The mean number of expanded clones was higher in CD8+ T cells than in CD4+. Some patients without response likewise showed low normalized clonal expansion.

With regard to this clone: Antigen specificity is unknown.

Measured with immunoSEQ multiplex PCR; TCRdb has only the in-frame clones, and not every one. This repertoire shows about 69,000 clones, roughly 90% found once; its top ten account for about 0.3%. Trimming cost V 0 bases and J 4 bases, with 10 bases left between them. The CDR3 length is 14 residues. From germline, CDR1 is SQVTM and CDR2 ANQGSEA. The source material was CD4+ or CD8+ T cells sorted from blood, sampled in a trial of the OX40 agonist ivuxolimab. The genes are TRBV29-1 and TRBJ1-3; D unclear. This TCR derives from an adult with an advanced solid tumor such as melanoma, head and neck, liver or kidney cancer. CDR3 residues: CSVEEVPGGNTIYF. CDR3 bases: TGCAGCGTTGAAGAAGTTCCAGGAGGAAACACCATATATTTT.